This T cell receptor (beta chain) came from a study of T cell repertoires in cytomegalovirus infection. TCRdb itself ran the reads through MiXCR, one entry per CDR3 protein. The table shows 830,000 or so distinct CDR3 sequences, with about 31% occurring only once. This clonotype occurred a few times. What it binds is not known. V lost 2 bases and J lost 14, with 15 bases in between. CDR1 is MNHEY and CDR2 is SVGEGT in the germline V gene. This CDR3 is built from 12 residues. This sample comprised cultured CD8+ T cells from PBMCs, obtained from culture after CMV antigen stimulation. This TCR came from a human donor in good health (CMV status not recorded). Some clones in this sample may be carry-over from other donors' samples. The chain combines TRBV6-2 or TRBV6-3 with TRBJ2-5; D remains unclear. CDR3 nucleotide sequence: TGTGCCAGCAGTTACGGCACTTTAGCCGCCTACTTC. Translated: CASSYGTLAAYF.